Listed here are 8 T cell receptor beta chains from one sample, sequenced in a study of T cell responses to AZD1222 COVID-19 vaccine. Profiled with immunoSEQ multiplex PCR; TCRdb holds only in-frame clones, not every one. The data hold 120,000 or so clones, with roughly 90% observed a single time. The sample in question was peripheral blood, obtained on day 0 of AZD1222 vaccination. These receptors came from an adult in good health.

This rearrangement joins TRBV18 to TRBJ2-3; 9 bases fit TRBD2. With 3 bases clipped from V and 4 bases from J, the junction kept 5 bases outside the gene matches. CDR3 length: 15 residues. Germline values: CDR1 KGHSH, CDR2 LQKENI. DNA of the CDR3: TGTGCCAGCTCACCTATAGCGGGAGTGCCAGATACGCAGTATTTT. Translated, it gives CASSPIAGVPDTQYF.

The chain is built from TRBV29-1 and TRBJ1-2; D gene ambiguous. The ends were cut back, 3 bases at V and 4 bases at J, with 9 bases in the middle. CDR3 length: 12 residues. Germline CDR1 reads SQVTM; CDR2 reads ANQGSEA. This chain's CDR3 is CSVEVGIYGYTF. The CDR3 coding sequence is TGCAGCGTTGAGGTCGGAATCTATGGCTACACCTTC.

The J gene is TRBJ1-6, the V gene TRBV2; D gene uncertain. With 10 bases removed from V and 4 bases from J, the gap between germline ends came to 14 bases. Per the germline V gene, CDR1 is SNHLY and CDR2 is FYNNEI. CDR3 size: 14 residues. The CDR3 is CATAGTTYNSPLHF. The CDR3 nucleotides read TGTGCCACCGCCGGAACTACTTATAATTCACCCCTCCACTTT.

The gene calls are TRBV19 and TRBJ2-1; TRBD2 agrees at 8 bases. Germline assignment: CDR1 LNHDA and CDR2 SQIVND (reference sequence). This CDR3 is built from 15 residues. V gave up 3 bases and J gave up 7 bases; unmatched junction bases: 8. In nucleotides, the CDR3 is TGTGCCAGTAGTATCCCCCCGGGGGGGCTAAATGAGCAGTTCTTC. Protein: CASSIPPGGLNEQFF.

This chain uses TRBV6-6 with TRBJ1-2, with a possible D match to TRBD1 (5 bases). Germline V gene lookup returns CDR1 MNHNY and CDR2 SVGAGI (reference sequence). The V gene lost 8 bases and the J gene lost 0 bases, with 10 bases spanning the gap. This CDR3 is built from 13 residues. CDR3 protein: CASRPTANYGYTF. In nucleotides, the CDR3 is TGTGCCAGCCGACCGACAGCTAACTATGGCTACACCTTC.

This clone was counted between two and nine times. DNA of the CDR3: TGTGCCAGCAGTGACAGGGGGAATGAAGCTTTCTTT. This gives the protein CASSDRGNEAFF. V usage is TRBV2 and J usage is TRBJ1-1, with 7 bases aligning to TRBD1. CDR3 length: 12 amino acids. The J segment lost 7 bases and the V segment lost 3 bases, leaving 2 bases of the junction unmatched. Per germline, CDR1 SNHLY and CDR2 FYNNEI.

The chain is built from TRBV27 and TRBJ1-4, with no clear D. This CDR3 region has 13 residues. Trimming took 4 bases from V and 10 from J, leaving 13 bases between them. Germline V gives CDR1 MNHEY, CDR2 SMNVEV (reference sequence). DNA for the CDR3: TGTGCCAGCAGTTCCTGGGGAGGTGGAAAACTGTTTTTT. Protein product: CASSSWGGGKLFF.

The chain couples TRBV9 to TRBJ1-2; D unresolved. The V and J ends lost 4 bases and 4 bases respectively, with 14 bases between them. The length of the CDR3 is 14 residues. Germline lookup yields CDR1 SGDLS and CDR2 YYNGEE. The CDR3 region has the DNA TGTGCCAGCAGCTCTACGACGGGGATCTATGGCTACACCTTC. Its protein product is CASSSTTGIYGYTF.